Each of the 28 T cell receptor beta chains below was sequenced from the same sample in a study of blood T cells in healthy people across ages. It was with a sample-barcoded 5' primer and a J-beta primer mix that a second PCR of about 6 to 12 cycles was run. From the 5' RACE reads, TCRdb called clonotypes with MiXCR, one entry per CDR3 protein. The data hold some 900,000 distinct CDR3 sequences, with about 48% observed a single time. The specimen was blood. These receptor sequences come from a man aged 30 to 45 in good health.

The CDR3, as DNA: TGTGCCAGCGGACCGGGACTAAGGAACATTCAGTACTTC. Its translation: CASGPGLRNIQYF. This sequence joins TRBV6-2 or TRBV6-3 and TRBJ2-4; 7 bases agree with TRBD2. Germline V CDR1 and CDR2: MNHEY, SVGEGT. The ends lost 8 bases at V and 7 bases at J; junction bases unmatched: 8. The CDR3 length is 13 residues.

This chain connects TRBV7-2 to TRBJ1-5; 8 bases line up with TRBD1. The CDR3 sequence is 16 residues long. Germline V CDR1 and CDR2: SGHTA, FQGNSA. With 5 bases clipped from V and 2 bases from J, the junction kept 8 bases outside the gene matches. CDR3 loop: CASSPRQGIGNQPQHF. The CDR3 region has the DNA TGTGCCAGCAGCCCCCGACAGGGGATCGGCAATCAGCCCCAGCATTTT.

This CDR3 reads CASSPSFSSYEQYF. The CDR3 DNA reads as TGTGCCAGCAGCCCCTCGTTCTCCTCCTACGAGCAGTACTTC. The chain couples TRBV28 to TRBJ2-7; unclear D gene. V lost 6 bases and J lost 0, with 12 bases in between. This CDR3 comprises 14 residues. Looked up from germline, CDR1 is MDHEN and CDR2 is SYDVKM.

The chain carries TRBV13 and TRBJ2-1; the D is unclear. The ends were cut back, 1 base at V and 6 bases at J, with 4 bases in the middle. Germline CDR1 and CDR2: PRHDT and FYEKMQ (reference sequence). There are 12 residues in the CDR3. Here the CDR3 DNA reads TGTGCCAGCAGCTTAGAGCCCAATGAGCAGTTCTTC. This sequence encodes CASSLEPNEQFF.

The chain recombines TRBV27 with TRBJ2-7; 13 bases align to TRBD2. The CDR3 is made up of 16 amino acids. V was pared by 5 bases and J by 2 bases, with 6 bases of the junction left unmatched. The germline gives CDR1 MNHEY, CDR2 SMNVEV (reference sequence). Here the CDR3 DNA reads TGTGCCAGCAGTGTCCTAACTAGCGGGGGGGCCTACGAGCAGTACTTC. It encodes CASSVLTSGGAYEQYF.

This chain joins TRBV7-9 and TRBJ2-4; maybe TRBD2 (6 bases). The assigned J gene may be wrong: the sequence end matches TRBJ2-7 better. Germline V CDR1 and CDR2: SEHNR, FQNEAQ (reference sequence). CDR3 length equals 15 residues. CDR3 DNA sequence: TGTGCCAGCAGCCCTGGACGGGGAGGTTTCTCCGAGCAGTACTTC. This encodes CASSPGRGGFSEQYF.

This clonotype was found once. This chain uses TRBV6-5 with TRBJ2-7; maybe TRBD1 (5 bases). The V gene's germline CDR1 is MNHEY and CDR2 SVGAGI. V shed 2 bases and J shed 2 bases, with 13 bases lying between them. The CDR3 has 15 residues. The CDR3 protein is CASSYDQGTTYEQYF. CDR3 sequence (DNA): TGTGCCAGCAGTTACGATCAGGGAACTACCTACGAGCAGTACTTC.

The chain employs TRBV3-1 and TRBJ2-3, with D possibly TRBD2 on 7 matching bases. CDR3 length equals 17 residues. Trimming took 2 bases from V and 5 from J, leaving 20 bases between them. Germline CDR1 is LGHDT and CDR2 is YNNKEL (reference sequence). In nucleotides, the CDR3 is TGTGCCAGCAGCCAACCACTAGGGAGGGGGTCTGGAGATACGCAGTATTTT. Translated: CASSQPLGRGSGDTQYF.

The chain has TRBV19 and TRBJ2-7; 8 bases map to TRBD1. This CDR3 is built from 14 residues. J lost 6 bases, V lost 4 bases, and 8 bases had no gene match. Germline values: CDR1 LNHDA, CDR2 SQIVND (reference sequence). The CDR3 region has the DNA TGTGCCAGTAGTAGTGGCAGGGGGCTGGGCGAGCAGTACTTC. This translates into CASSSGRGLGEQYF. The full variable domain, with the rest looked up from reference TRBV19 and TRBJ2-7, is DGGITQSPKYLFRKEGQNVTLSCEQNLNHDAMYWYRQDPGQGLRLIYYSQIVNDFQKGDIAEGYSVSREKKESFPLTVTSAQKNPTAFYLCASSSGRGLGEQYFGPGTRLTVT.

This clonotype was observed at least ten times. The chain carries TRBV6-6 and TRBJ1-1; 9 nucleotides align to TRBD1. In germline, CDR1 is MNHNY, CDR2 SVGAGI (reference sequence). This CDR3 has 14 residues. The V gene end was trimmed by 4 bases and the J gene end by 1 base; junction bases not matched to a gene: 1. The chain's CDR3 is CASSLQGANTEAFF. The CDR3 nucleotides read TGTGCCAGCAGTTTACAGGGGGCGAACACTGAAGCTTTCTTT.

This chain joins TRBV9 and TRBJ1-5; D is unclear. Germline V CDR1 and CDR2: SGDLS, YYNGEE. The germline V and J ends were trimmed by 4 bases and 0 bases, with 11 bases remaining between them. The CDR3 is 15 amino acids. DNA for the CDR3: TGTGCCAGCAGCTTACAGAGTAATAGCAATCAGCCCCAGCATTTT. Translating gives CASSLQSNSNQPQHF. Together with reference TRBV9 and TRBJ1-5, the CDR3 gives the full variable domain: DSGVTQTPKHLITATGQRVTLRCSPRSGDLSVYWYQQSLDQGLQFLIQYYNGEERAKGNILERFSAQQFPDLHSELNLSSLELGDSALYFCASSLQSNSNQPQHFGDGTRLSIL.

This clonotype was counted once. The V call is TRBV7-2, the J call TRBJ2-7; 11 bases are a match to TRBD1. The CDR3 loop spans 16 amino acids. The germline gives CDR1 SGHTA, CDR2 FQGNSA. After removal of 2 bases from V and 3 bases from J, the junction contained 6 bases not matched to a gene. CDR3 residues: CASSLLAGTGGYEQYF. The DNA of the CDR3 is TGTGCCAGCAGCTTACTTGCCGGGACAGGGGGCTACGAGCAGTACTTC.

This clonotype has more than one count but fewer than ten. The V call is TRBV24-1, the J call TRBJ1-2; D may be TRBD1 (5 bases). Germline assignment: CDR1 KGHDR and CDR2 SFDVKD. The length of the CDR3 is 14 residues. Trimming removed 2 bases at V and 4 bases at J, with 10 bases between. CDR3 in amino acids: CATSDWGRGYGYTF. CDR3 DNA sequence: TGTGCCACCAGTGATTGGGGGAGAGGCTATGGCTACACCTTC.

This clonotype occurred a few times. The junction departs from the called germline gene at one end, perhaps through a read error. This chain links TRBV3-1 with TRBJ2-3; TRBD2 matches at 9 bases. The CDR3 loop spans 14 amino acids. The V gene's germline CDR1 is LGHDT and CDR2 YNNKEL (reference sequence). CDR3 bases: TGTGCCAGCAGCCCCGGGACTAGCAGAGATACGCAGTATTTT. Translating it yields CASSPGTSRDTQYF.

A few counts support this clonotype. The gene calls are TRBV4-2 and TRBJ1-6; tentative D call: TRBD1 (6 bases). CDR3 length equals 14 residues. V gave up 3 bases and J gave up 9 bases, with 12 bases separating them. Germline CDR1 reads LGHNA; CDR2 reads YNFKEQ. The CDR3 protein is CASSQDSKGSPLHF. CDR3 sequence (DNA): TGTGCCAGCAGCCAGGACAGTAAAGGTTCACCCCTCCACTTT.

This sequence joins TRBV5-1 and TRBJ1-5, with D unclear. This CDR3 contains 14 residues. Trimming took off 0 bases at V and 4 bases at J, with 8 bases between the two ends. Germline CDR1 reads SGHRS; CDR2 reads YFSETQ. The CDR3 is CASSLGTENQPQHF. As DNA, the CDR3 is TGCGCCAGCAGCTTGGGGACGGAAAATCAGCCCCAGCATTTT.

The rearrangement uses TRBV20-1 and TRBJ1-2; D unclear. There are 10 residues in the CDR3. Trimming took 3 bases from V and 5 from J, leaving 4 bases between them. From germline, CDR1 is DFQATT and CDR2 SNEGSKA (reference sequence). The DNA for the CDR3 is TGCAGTGCTAGGGTGTATGGCTACACCTTC. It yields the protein CSARVYGYTF.

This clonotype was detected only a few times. For the CDR3, the DNA is TGTGCCAGTAGTATAGTGGGCGGGCATAATGAGCAGTTCTTC. It encodes CASSIVGGHNEQFF. The genes are TRBV19 and TRBJ2-1; the D gene is possibly TRBD2 (5 bases). The V gene's germline CDR1 is LNHDA and CDR2 SQIVND (reference sequence). The ends were cut back, 1 base at V and 7 bases at J, with 11 bases in the middle. The CDR3 sequence is 14 residues long.

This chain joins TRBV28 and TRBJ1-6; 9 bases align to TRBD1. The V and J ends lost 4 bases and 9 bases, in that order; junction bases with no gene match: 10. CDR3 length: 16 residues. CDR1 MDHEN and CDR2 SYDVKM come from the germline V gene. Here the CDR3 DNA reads TGTGCCAGCAGTTCTGGCCCGGGACAGGGTGTTTCACCCCTCCACTTT. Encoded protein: CASSSGPGQGVSPLHF.

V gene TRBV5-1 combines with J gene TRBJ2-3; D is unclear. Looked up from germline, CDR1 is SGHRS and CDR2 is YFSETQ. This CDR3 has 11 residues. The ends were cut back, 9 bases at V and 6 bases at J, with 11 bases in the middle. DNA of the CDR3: TGCGCCAACACGGTAGGGGATACGCAGTATTTT. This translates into CANTVGDTQYF.

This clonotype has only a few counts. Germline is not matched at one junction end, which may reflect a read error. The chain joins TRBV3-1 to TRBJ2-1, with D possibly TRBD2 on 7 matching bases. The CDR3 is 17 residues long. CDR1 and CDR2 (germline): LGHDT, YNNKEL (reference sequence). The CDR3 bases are TGTGACAGCCAAGTGGGGGCGGGCGGGAGCTCCTACAATGAGCAGTTCTTC. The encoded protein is CDSQVGAGGSSYNEQFF.

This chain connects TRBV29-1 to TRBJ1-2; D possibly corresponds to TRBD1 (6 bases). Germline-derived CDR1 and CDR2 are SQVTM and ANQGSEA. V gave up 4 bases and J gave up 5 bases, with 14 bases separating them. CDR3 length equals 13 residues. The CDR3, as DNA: TGCAGCGTTGCGGGGGCAGGTCGATATGGCTACACCTTC. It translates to CSVAGAGRYGYTF. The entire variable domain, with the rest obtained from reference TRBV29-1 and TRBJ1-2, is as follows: SAVISQKPSRDICQRGTSLTIQCQVDSQVTMMFWYRQQPGQSLTLIATANQGSEATYESGFVIDKFPISRPNLTFSTLTVSNMSPEDSSIYLCSVAGAGRYGYTFGSGTRLTVV.

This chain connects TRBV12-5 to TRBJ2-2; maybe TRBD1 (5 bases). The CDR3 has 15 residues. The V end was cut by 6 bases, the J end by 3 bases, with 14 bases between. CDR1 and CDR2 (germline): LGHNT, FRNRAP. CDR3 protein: CASGTSDSYTGELFF. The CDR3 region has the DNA TGTGCTAGTGGCACTTCCGACAGTTACACCGGGGAGCTGTTTTTT.

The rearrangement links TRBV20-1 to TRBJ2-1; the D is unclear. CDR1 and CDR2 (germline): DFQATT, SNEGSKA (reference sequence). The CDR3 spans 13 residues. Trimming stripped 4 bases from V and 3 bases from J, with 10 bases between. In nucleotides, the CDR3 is TGCAGTGCTATCCTTCCTGGCTACAATGAGCAGTTCTTC. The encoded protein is CSAILPGYNEQFF.

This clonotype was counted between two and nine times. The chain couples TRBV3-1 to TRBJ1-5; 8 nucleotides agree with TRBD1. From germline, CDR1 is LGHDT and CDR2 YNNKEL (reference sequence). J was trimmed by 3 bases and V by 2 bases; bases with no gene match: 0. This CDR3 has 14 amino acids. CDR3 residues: CASSQQGANQPQHF. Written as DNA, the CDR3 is TGTGCCAGCAGCCAACAGGGGGCCAATCAGCCCCAGCATTTT. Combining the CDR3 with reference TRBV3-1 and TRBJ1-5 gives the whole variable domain DTAVSQTPKYLVTQMGNDKSIKCEQNLGHDTMYWYKQDSKKFLKIMFSYNNKELIINETVPNRFSPKSPDKAHLNLHINSLELGDSAVYFCASSQQGANQPQHFGDGTRLSIL.

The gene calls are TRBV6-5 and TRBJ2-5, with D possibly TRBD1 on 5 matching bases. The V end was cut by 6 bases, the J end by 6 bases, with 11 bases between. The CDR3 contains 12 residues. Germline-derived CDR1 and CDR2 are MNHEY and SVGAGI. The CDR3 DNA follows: TGTGCCAGCAGGGCAGGGCTGAAGACCCAGTACTTC. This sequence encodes CASRAGLKTQYF.

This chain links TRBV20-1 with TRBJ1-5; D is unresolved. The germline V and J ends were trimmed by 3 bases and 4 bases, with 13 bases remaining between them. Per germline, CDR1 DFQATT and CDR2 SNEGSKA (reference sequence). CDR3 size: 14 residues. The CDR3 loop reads CSARTHSQNQPQHF. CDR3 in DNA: TGCAGTGCTAGGACTCACAGTCAAAATCAGCCCCAGCATTTT.

This chain's CDR3 is CASSLGGNRNYGYTF. The CDR3 DNA follows: TGTGCCAGCAGCTTGGGGGGAAACAGGAACTATGGCTACACCTTC. V is TRBV5-6 and J is TRBJ1-2; D is possibly TRBD1 (5 bases). Trimming shortened V by 0 bases and J by 2 bases, and 11 bases separated the two germline ends. The germline CDR1 and CDR2 sequences are SGHDT and YYEEEE. The CDR3 extends over 15 amino acids.